The text below deals with one TCR beta chain. As yet, its antigen is unknown. Germline CDR1 reads MNHEY; CDR2 reads SVGAGI. Trimming took 5 bases from V and 3 from J, leaving 5 bases between them. The CDR3 extends over 12 amino acids. The sample comes from a study of cytomegalovirus exposure and HLA in healthy donors. Study-wide background: As released early, the data held about 85 million unique TCRs from HLA-typed donors. Study-wide results and caveats: The study assumed roughly uniform donor sequencing depth for presence/absence analyses. In a later analysis, at a false discovery rate of 0.05, approximately 15,000 TCR beta sequences matched HLA alleles. Overall, roughly 150 TCR beta chains were annotated as cytomegalovirus-associated.

60 Vbeta and 13 Jbeta primers were used in PCR. Sequenced by immunoSEQ multiplex PCR; TCRdb stores in-frame clones only, minus some. The sample lists approximately 290,000 clones; under 90% were seen once. This receptor was identified in a girl aged 2-10 years in good health and CMV-seronegative. The specimen sequenced was PBMCs. The rearrangement joins TRBV6-5 to TRBJ1-3; D remains unclear. CDR3 protein: CASSNSGNTIYF. The CDR3 DNA follows: TGTGCCAGCAGTAATAGTGGAAACACCATATATTTT.